This TCR beta chain derives from a study of CD8+CD57+ T cells in acquired aplastic anemia. Overall study findings and caveats: The same twenty-nine CD8+ CDR3 sequences occurred in patients and in controls.

Template material for TCR beta VDJ and CDR3 profiling consisted of genomic DNA. TCRdb re-called the reads through MiXCR, storing one row per CDR3 protein. The sample holds a few hundred thousand distinct CDR3 sequences, approximately 58% seen once. In regard to this clonotype: Its antigen is not known. Germline and junction disagree at one end, which may indicate a read error.

It was patients with CD8+CD57+ cell expansion by flow cytometry who were chosen for sequencing. Receipt of therapy had not occurred in any patient by the time of blood sampling. Germline CDR1 reads SGHDN; CDR2 reads FVKESK. The CDR3 contains 13 residues. Sequencing was carried out using sorted CD4+, CD8+, or CD8+CD57+ T cells (not recorded which) from PBMCs. The chain couples TRBV14 to TRBJ1-4, with D perhaps matching TRBD1 (6 bases). This sequence was found in a human donor with aplastic anemia. This CDR3 is CASSQESQGQLLF. The CDR3 bases are TGTGCCAGCAGCCAAGAATCACAGGGCCAACTGTTATTT. Supplemented by reference TRBV14 and TRBJ1-4, the full variable domain reads EAGVTQFPSHSVIEKGQTVTLRCDPISGHDNLYWYRRVMGKEIKFLLHFVKESKQDESGMPNNRFLAERTGGTYSTLKVQPAELEDSGVYFCASSQESQGQLLFGSGTQLSVL.